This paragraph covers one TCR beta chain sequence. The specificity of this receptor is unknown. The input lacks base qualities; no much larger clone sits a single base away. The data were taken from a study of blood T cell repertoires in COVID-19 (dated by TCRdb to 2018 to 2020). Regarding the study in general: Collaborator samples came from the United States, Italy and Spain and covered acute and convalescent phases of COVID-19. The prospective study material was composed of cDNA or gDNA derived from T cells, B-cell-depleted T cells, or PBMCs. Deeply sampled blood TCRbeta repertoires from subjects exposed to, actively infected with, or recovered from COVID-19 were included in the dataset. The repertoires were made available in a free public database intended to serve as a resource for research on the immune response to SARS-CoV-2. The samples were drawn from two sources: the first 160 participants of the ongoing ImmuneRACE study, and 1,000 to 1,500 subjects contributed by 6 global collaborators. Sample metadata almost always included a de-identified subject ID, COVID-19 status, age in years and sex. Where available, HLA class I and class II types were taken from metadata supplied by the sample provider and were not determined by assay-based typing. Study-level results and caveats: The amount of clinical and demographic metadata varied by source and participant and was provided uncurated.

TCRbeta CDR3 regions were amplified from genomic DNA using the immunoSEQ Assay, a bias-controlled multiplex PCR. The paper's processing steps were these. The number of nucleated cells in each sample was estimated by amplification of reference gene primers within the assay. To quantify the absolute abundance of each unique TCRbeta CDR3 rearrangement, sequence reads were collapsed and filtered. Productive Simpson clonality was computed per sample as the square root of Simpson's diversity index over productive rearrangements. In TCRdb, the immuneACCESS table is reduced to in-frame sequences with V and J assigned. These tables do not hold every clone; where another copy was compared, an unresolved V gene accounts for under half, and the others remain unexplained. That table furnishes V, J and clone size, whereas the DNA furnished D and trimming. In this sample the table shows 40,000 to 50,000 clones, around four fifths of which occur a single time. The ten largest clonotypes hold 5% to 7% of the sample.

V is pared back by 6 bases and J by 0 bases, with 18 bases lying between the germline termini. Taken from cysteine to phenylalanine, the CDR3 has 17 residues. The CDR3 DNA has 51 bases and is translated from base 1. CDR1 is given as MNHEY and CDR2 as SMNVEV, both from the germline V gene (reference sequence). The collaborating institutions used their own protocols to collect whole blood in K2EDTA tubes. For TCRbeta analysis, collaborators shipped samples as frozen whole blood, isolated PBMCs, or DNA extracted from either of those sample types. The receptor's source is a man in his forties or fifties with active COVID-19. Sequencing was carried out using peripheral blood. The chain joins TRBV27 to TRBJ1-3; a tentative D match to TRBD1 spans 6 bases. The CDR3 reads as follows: CASSTRQAILSGNTIYF. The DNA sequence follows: TGTGCCAGCAGCACCAGACAGGCAATCCTCTCTGGAAACACCATATATTTT.